This T cell receptor (beta chain) appears in the sequencing data of a study of T-cell memory formation after mild COVID-19 (dated by TCRdb to 2020 to 2023). At the level of the whole study: Most TCR sequence clusters were specific to one of the two donors. Longitudinal TCRalpha and TCRbeta repertoire sequencing tracked T-cell clones expanding and contracting after mild COVID-19 in a couple of donors. Two young, previously healthy adult volunteers made up the cohort, one male and one female.

Findings and caveats that apply to the study as a whole: SARS-CoV-2 specificity of the second-wave clones peaking on day 37 was not confirmed. Clones that contracted from day 15 to 85 showed balanced CD4/CD8 phenotypes, whereas a second wave of clones that expanded from day 15 to 37 leaned towards CD4+. The study covered only two mild cases, and larger cohorts including severe cases with pre-infection samples were considered necessary. Some responding clones were detected in pre-infection memory, suggesting pre-existing cross-reactive memory T cells joined the SARS-CoV-2 response. Contracting CD4+ clones appeared mostly in the CM and EM memory subsets, whereas CD8+ clones were enriched in EMRA.

Reads for this sample came from an Illumina NovaSeq 6000. Using 5'RACE with constant-segment primers, TCRalpha and TCRbeta cDNA libraries were constructed, with sample barcodes and unique molecular identifiers added in the process. Trizol reagent was used to extract RNA from every sample. Library amplification was performed in two PCR steps, and a second sample barcode and Illumina TruSeq adapters were introduced in the second step. The libraries were sequenced on an Illumina NovaSeq using 2 x 150 bp paired-end reads. The authors' pipeline ran thus. With migec v1.2.7, reads were demultiplexed and then collapsed into UMI-guided consensus sequences. Using mixcr v2.1.11, UMI consensuses were aligned to TRA and TRB V and J templates and then assembled into clonotypes. Clonotypes were classified as expanded or contracted when called significant by both edgeR and NoisET, with noise models trained on biological replicates. edgeR calls used a false discovery rate-adjusted p below 0.01 and a log2 fold-change threshold of 1. As an exploratory analysis of dynamics, max-normalized trajectories of the 1000 most abundant clonotypes were examined by PCA with hierarchical clustering. Separately sequenced CD4+ and CD8+ repertoires were used to assign the CD4 or CD8 phenotype of responding clones. TCRdb passed the public sequencing reads through fastp at Q25 and MiXCR, retaining productive beta sequences. Duplicate CDR3 protein sequences are folded into a single record with the most common DNA and genes. The V and J calls here are based on TCRdb, not the publication. The sample includes about 240,000 distinct CDR3 sequences, with around 10% observed a single time. The leading ten clones occupy roughly 21% of the sample.

The CDR3 sequence holds 15 residues, the cysteine and phenylalanine included. CDR3 DNA is the only sequence kept; it has 45 bases, read in frame from the first base. After removal of 4 bases from V and 6 bases from J, the junction retains 5 bases not matched to a gene. The germline V gene (reference sequence) sets CDR1 to MNHEY and CDR2 to SMNVEV. As for this clonotype: What antigen it recognizes has not been identified. No base quality information exists; no much larger clone differs at one position.

Ficoll-Paque density gradient centrifugation was the method used to isolate PBMCs. The receptor comes from a man between 18 and 29 years old who had mild COVID-19 (a few samples of this study predate the infection). The sample titles of this study are shuffled in the database, so cell type and time point are left out; the donor was told from shared clones. Sequencing was carried out using PBMCs or a T cell subset sorted from them (not recorded which). This sequence uses TRBV27 and TRBJ2-2; 10 of the junction bases match TRBD2. In nucleotides, the sequence is TGTGCCAGCAGTTCGCCAGCGGGGGGGTCCGGGGAGCTGTTTTTT. This is translated as CASSSPAGGSGELFF.